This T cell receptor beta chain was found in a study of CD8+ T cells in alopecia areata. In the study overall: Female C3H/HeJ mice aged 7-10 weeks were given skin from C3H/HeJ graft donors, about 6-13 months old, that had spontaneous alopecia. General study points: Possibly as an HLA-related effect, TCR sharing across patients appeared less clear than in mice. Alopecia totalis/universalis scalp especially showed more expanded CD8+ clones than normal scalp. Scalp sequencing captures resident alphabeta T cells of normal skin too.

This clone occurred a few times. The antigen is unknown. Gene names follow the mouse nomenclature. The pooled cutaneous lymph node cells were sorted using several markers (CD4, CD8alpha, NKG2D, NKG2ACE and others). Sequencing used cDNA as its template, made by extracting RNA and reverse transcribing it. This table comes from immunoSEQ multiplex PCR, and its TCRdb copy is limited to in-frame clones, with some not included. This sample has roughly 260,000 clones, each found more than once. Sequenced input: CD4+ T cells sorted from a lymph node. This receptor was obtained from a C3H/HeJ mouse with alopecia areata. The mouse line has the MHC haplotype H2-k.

This CDR3 is CTCSSGQKYEQYF. CDR3 bases read: TGCACCTGCAGTTCGGGACAGAAATAT. The chain has TRBV1 and TRBJ2-7; 7 nucleotides line up with TRBD1. The read ends 4 residues before the CDR3 terminus; that terminus is restored from the germline J gene. This CDR3 is built from 13 residues. Germline CDR1 and CDR2: NSQYPW and LRSPGD (reference sequence).